These 31 T cell receptor beta chains share one sample of origin, sequenced in a study of STAT5B mutations in CD4+ large granular lymphocyte leukemia (dated 2022 in TCRdb). The library came from the immunoSEQ multiplex PCR assay. In TCRdb, the immuneACCESS table is reduced to in-frame sequences with V and J assigned. These tables do not hold every clone; where another copy was compared, an unresolved V gene accounts for under half, and the others remain unexplained. This sample lists some 30,000 clones; 71% were detected once. Roughly 0.48% of the sample lies in the top ten. Sequences were obtained from CD4+ T cells from blood buffy coats. All receptors derive from a human donor in good health.

This chain joins TRBV19 and TRBJ2-6; weak D call: TRBD1 (5 bases). V was cut by 1 base and J by 2 bases, with 6 bases left in between. Germline V gene sequence: CDR1 LNHDA, CDR2 SQIVND (reference sequence). The CDR3 runs 15 residues. The DNA of the CDR3 is TGTGCCAGTAGTATAGCAGGGACTGGGGCCAACGTCCTGACTTTC. Residues: CASSIAGTGANVLTF.

The chain joins TRBV5-6 to TRBJ1-1; D remains unclear. Trimming stripped 1 base from V and 7 bases from J, with 11 bases between. CDR1 and CDR2 from the germline V gene are SGHDT and YYEEEE. This CDR3 has 13 residues. The CDR3 loop reads CASSLYALGEAFF. CDR3 nucleotide sequence: TGTGCCAGCAGCTTGTATGCGCTCGGTGAAGCTTTCTTT.

V and J are TRBV11-2 and TRBJ2-1; 13 nucleotides match TRBD2. The CDR3 contains 19 residues. Germline CDR1 SGHAT, CDR2 FQNNGV. V was pared by 3 bases and J by 6 bases, with 14 bases of the junction left unmatched. CDR3 DNA sequence: TGTGCCAGCAGCTTGGGGACGACTAGCGGGGGGCCCCGGGCCAATGAGCAGTTCTTC. Translated, it gives CASSLGTTSGGPRANEQFF.

This rearrangement joins TRBV6-1 to TRBJ2-3; either TRBD1 or TRBD2 may supply D (6 bases each). Trimming shortened V by 8 bases and J by 0 bases, and 12 bases separated the two germline ends. In germline, CDR1 is MNHNS, CDR2 SASEGT. The CDR3 totals 14 residues. CDR3 sequence reads: CASSSGASTDTQYF. CDR3 coding DNA: TGTGCCAGCTCCTCGGGGGCAAGCACAGATACGCAGTATTTT.

The chain couples TRBV11-1 to TRBJ2-2; 9 bases are a match to TRBD1. Germline loops: CDR1 SGHAT, CDR2 FQDESV (reference sequence). The V and J ends lost 4 bases and 2 bases, in that order; junction bases with no gene match: 2. The CDR3 covers 15 residues. CDR3 protein: CASSSDRGNTGELFF. CDR3 sequence (DNA): TGTGCCAGCAGCTCGGACAGGGGAAACACCGGGGAGCTGTTTTTT.

The CDR3 is CASSLRAGTGDSPLHF. CDR3 nucleotides: TGTGCCAGCAGTTTAAGGGCCGGGACAGGGGACTCACCCCTCCACTTT. This rearrangement joins TRBV28 to TRBJ1-6; 10 bases map to TRBD1. This CDR3 has 16 residues. After removal of 2 bases from V and 10 bases from J, the junction contained 8 bases not matched to a gene. Germline V gene lookup returns CDR1 MDHEN and CDR2 SYDVKM.

This clone is a singleton in its sample. The rearrangement uses TRBV18 and TRBJ1-1; no clear D. Germline V CDR1 and CDR2: KGHSH, LQKENI. CDR3 length: 13 residues. V was pared by 3 bases and J by 1 base, with 6 bases between. The CDR3 spells CASSPTENTEAFF. The DNA for the CDR3 is TGTGCCAGCTCACCTACGGAGAACACTGAAGCTTTCTTT.

This clone was observed a few times. This chain joins TRBV28 and TRBJ1-1; D gene uncertain. Deletions cut 6 bases from V and 1 base from J, with 9 bases between. The CDR3 covers 13 residues. CDR1 is MDHEN and CDR2 is SYDVKM in the germline V gene. The CDR3 nucleotides are TGTGCCAGCAGGTCAAGAAGGAACACTGAAGCTTTCTTT. This sequence encodes CASRSRRNTEAFF. Full variable domain (missing parts from reference TRBV28 and TRBJ1-1): DVKVTQSSRYLVKRTGEKVFLECVQDMDHENMFWYRQDPGLGLRLIYFSYDVKMKEKGDIPEGYSVSREKKERFSLILESASTNQTSMYLCASRSRRNTEAFFGQGTRLTVV.

This chain joins TRBV6-5 and TRBJ2-3; D may match TRBD1 or TRBD2 (5 bases each). V shed 0 bases and J shed 6 bases, with 10 bases lying between them. The CDR3 runs to 14 residues. Germline V gene sequence: CDR1 MNHEY, CDR2 SVGAGI. The CDR3 protein is CASSYSGVRDTQYF. CDR3 in DNA: TGTGCCAGCAGTTACTCGGGGGTCCGGGATACGCAGTATTTT.

The gene calls are TRBV7-8 and TRBJ1-5; possibly TRBD1 for D (6 bases). Germline CDR1 is SGHVS and CDR2 is FQNEAQ. V gave up 3 bases and J gave up 3 bases, with 12 bases separating them. The CDR3 is 15 residues long. The CDR3 region is CASSFRGGDNQPQHF. For the CDR3, the DNA is TGTGCCAGCAGCTTTCGAGGGGGGGACAATCAGCCCCAGCATTTT.

The CDR3 loop is CASSEGLATDTQYF. The CDR3 DNA is TGTGCCAGCAGTGAAGGACTAGCGACAGATACGCAGTATTTT. The chain recombines TRBV2 with TRBJ2-3; 8 positions match TRBD2. The germline CDR1 and CDR2 sequences are SNHLY and FYNNEI. The V and J ends lost 1 base and 3 bases, in that order; junction bases with no gene match: 0. The CDR3 is 14 amino acids.

The chain has TRBV9 and TRBJ2-1; D may be TRBD2 (7 bases). Looked up from germline, CDR1 is SGDLS and CDR2 is YYNGEE. The CDR3 totals 15 residues. The V gene lost 0 bases and the J gene lost 6 bases, with 13 bases spanning the gap. The CDR3 DNA follows: TGTGCCAGCAGCGTAGAGGCGGGGGCCGGCAATGAGCAGTTCTTC. This sequence encodes CASSVEAGAGNEQFF.

The chain links TRBV7-8 to TRBJ1-2; no definite D call. Germline CDR1 and CDR2: SGHVS and FQNEAQ. V lost 3 bases and J 3 bases, leaving 14 bases between the germline ends. This CDR3 contains 15 residues. Written as DNA, the CDR3 is TGTGCCAGCAGCTTGGCGGCCCCCGGCGACTATGGCTACACCTTC. Protein: CASSLAAPGDYGYTF.

This chain links TRBV7-9 with TRBJ2-6; perhaps D is TRBD1 or TRBD2 (7 bases each). The CDR3 length is 18 residues. Germline CDR1 reads SEHNR; CDR2 reads FQNEAQ (reference sequence). With 8 bases removed from V and 0 bases from J, the gap between germline ends came to 20 bases. CDR3 amino acids: CASRFGGTANSGANVLTF. The CDR3 DNA reads as TGTGCCAGCCGATTCGGGGGGACAGCCAACTCTGGGGCCAACGTCCTGACTTTC. The full variable domain, rest sourced from reference TRBV7-9 and TRBJ2-6, is DTGVSQNPRHKITKRGQNVTFRCDPISEHNRLYWYRQTLGQGPEFLTYFQNEAQLEKSRLLSDRFSAERPKGSFSTLEIQRTEQGDSAMYLCASRFGGTANSGANVLTFGAGSRLTVL.

The sample holds one count of this clone. The chain uses TRBV11-2 and TRBJ1-2; TRBD1 matches 9 bases. This CDR3 region has 14 residues. Trimming took 4 bases from V and 4 from J; bases not matched to a gene: 4. Germline V gene data show CDR1 as SGHAT and CDR2 as FQNNGV. The CDR3 nucleotides are TGTGCCAGCAGCTCCCTGACAGGGGGCTATGGCTACACCTTC. Its translation: CASSSLTGGYGYTF.

V gene TRBV5-7 combines with J gene TRBJ2-7, with 9 nucleotides matching TRBD2. TRBV5-7 qualifies as an ORF whose function is uncertain. There are 15 residues in the CDR3. The V segment lost 3 bases and the J segment 5 bases; nucleotides outside the gene matches: 9. Here the CDR3 DNA reads TGTGCCAGCAGCTGCCCGGGACTAGCTTCCCACGAGCAGTACTTC. Residues: CASSCPGLASHEQYF.

This clone was counted once. This chain uses TRBV7-8 with TRBJ1-2; 7 nucleotides match TRBD1. CDR3 length equals 14 residues. J lost 4 bases, V lost 5 bases, and 7 bases had no gene match. Germline CDR1 and CDR2: SGHVS and FQNEAQ. This CDR3 reads CASSRQGPGYGYTF. CDR3 bases: TGTGCCAGCAGCCGACAGGGACCGGGCTATGGCTACACCTTC.

The J gene is TRBJ2-1, the V gene TRBV12-5; 8 bases line up with TRBD1. V lost 3 bases, J lost 8 bases, and 6 bases stayed unmatched. The CDR3 loop spans 14 amino acids. Per the germline V gene, CDR1 is LGHNT and CDR2 is FRNRAP. The CDR3 reads CASGFGGRGHEQFF. In DNA, the CDR3 is TGTGCTAGTGGTTTCGGCGGCAGGGGGCATGAGCAGTTCTTC.

This chain uses TRBV25-1 with TRBJ2-3, with 11 bases aligning to TRBD1. CDR1 and CDR2 (germline): MGHDK, SYGVNS. V shed 5 bases and J 3 bases; nucleotides not matched to a gene: 4. This CDR3 comprises 15 residues. Here the CDR3 reads CASSLGTGGTDTQYF. The CDR3, as DNA: TGTGCCAGCAGTCTGGGGACAGGGGGGACAGATACGCAGTATTTT.

This chain uses TRBV6-1 with TRBJ2-1, with D possibly being TRBD2 (6 bases). Germline V lookup: CDR1 MNHNS, CDR2 SASEGT. CDR3 length equals 15 residues. Trimming removed 3 bases at V and 0 bases at J, with 9 bases between. CDR3 protein: CASSEGGGSYNEQFF. CDR3 bases: TGTGCCAGCAGTGAGGGAGGAGGCTCCTACAATGAGCAGTTCTTC.

CDR3 coding DNA: TGTGCCAGCAGCTCTTGGGGACTAGCGGGGAAAAACGAGCAGTACTTC. It translates to CASSSWGLAGKNEQYF. The chain employs TRBV5-6 and TRBJ2-7; the match to TRBD2 covers 13 bases. The germline V gene encodes CDR1 SGHDT and CDR2 YYEEEE. The CDR3 has 16 amino acids. V dropped 3 bases and J dropped 5; count of bases not matched to a gene: 8.

This clone was observed a few times. V gene TRBV5-4 combines with J gene TRBJ1-2, with TRBD1 as a possible D gene (5 bases). Germline CDR1 reads SGHNT; CDR2 reads YYREEE (reference sequence). There are 15 residues in the CDR3. V was cut by 4 bases and J by 4 bases, with 17 bases left in between. The CDR3 bases are TGTGCCAGCAGCGGAACCGGGACCCAGGCCTATGGCTACACCTTC. Protein sequence: CASSGTGTQAYGYTF.

This clone was recorded only once. An end of the junction does not agree with germline; a read error may underlie this. V is TRBV6-5 and J is TRBJ2-2, with 8 bases fitting TRBD1. Germline lookup yields CDR1 MNHEY and CDR2 SVGAGI. The CDR3 length is 15 residues. The CDR3 DNA follows: TGTGCCAGCAGTTACGTCAGGGGGCGCCGGCGGGGAGCTGTTTTT. This sequence encodes CASSYVRGRRRGAVF.

This CDR3 is CARRQGLYNQPQHF. CDR3 sequence (DNA): TGTGCCAGAAGACAGGGACTATACAATCAGCCCCAGCATTTT. The V and J genes are TRBV5-3 and TRBJ1-5; D might be TRBD1 (6 bases). TRBV5-3 has ORF status, its function being uncertain. The CDR3 totals 14 residues. Trimming took 5 bases from V and 3 from J, leaving 12 bases between them.

This chain joins TRBV9 and TRBJ2-1; D gene uncertain. The CDR3 consists of 14 residues. Deletions cut 3 bases from V and 1 base from J, with 8 bases between. The V gene's germline CDR1 is SGDLS and CDR2 YYNGEE. The CDR3 loop reads CASSAQDSYNEQFF. Here the CDR3 DNA reads TGTGCCAGCAGCGCTCAGGATTCCTACAATGAGCAGTTCTTC.

V usage is TRBV7-2 and J usage is TRBJ1-1; no definite D call. CDR1 SGHTA and CDR2 FQGNSA come from the germline V gene. The V end was cut by 5 bases, the J end by 10 bases, with 20 bases between. The CDR3 is 14 amino acids. DNA of the CDR3: TGTGCCAGCAGCGTGCATGGGGAGGGCCGGGGAGCTTTCTTT. It yields the protein CASSVHGEGRGAFF.

V usage is TRBV7-8 and J usage is TRBJ1-5; D gene unclear. The ends were cut back, 4 bases at V and 9 bases at J, with 13 bases in the middle. CDR3 length equals 13 residues. CDR1 and CDR2 from the germline V gene are SGHVS and FQNEAQ. The CDR3 reads CASSSRTEGPQHF. CDR3 DNA sequence: TGTGCCAGCAGCTCCCGGACGGAGGGGCCCCAGCATTTT.

This clone was observed a few times. The rearrangement links TRBV28 to TRBJ1-1; a weak D match, TRBD1 (5 bases). This CDR3 region has 12 residues. Germline V CDR1 and CDR2: MDHEN, SYDVKM. V was trimmed by 2 bases and J by 10 bases, leaving 11 bases between them. CDR3 residues: CASSLPGTSAFF. The CDR3, as DNA: TGTGCCAGCAGTTTACCCGGGACGTCAGCTTTCTTT.

This chain connects TRBV28 to TRBJ2-7; TRBD2 is a possible D gene (5 bases). V was shortened by 4 bases and J by 2 bases, with 12 bases between the two germline ends. The CDR3 has 14 amino acids. Germline lookup yields CDR1 MDHEN and CDR2 SYDVKM. The CDR3 bases are TGTGCCAGCAGTTCCGGGATACTGGCCTACGAGCAGTACTTC. It codes for CASSSGILAYEQYF. The full variable domain, in which reference TRBV28 and TRBJ2-7 provide the parts outside the CDR3, is DVKVTQSSRYLVKRTGEKVFLECVQDMDHENMFWYRQDPGLGLRLIYFSYDVKMKEKGDIPEGYSVSREKKERFSLILESASTNQTSMYLCASSSGILAYEQYFGPGTRLTVT.

The rearrangement links TRBV9 to TRBJ1-1; D unclear. Germline loops: CDR1 SGDLS, CDR2 YYNGEE. V was trimmed by 4 bases and J by 0 bases, leaving 13 bases between them. The CDR3 loop spans 15 amino acids. CDR3 amino acids: CASSPGHSLNTEAFF. CDR3 DNA: TGTGCCAGCAGCCCCGGCCACAGTTTGAACACTGAAGCTTTCTTT.

This CDR3 is CASSWGTGLSADIQYF. Here the CDR3 DNA reads TGTGCCAGCAGCTGGGGGACAGGCTTATCGGCGGACATTCAGTACTTC. V and J are TRBV5-4 and TRBJ2-4, with 8 nucleotides matching TRBD1. The V segment lost 3 bases and the J segment 8 bases; nucleotides outside the gene matches: 13. Looked up from germline, CDR1 is SGHNT and CDR2 is YYREEE (reference sequence). The CDR3 spans 16 residues.